This is a list of T cell receptor beta chains from one sample in a study of blood T cell repertoires in COVID-19. The protocol was immunoSEQ multiplex PCR, while the TCRdb copy is restricted to in-frame clones and leaves out a portion. The sample shows 100,000 or so clones, over 75% of them seen only once. Sequencing was carried out using peripheral blood. These receptors came from a human donor in a cohort sampled during active COVID-19. CDR3s include the opening cysteine and the closing phenylalanine or tryptophan. Fields, in order: D gene, V gene, clone size, J gene, CDR3 DNA, CDR3 protein. A D gene is named only where the DNA matches it firmly. Some rows mark clone size as missing; the rest say once, few, many or name a class of expanded clone.

TRBD2,TRBV6-5,NA,TRBJ2-5,TGTGCCAGCAGTTACTCGGGACTAGAAGTGGAAGAGACCCAGTACTTC,CASSYSGLEVEETQYF
NA,TRBV30,NA,TRBJ2-3,TGTGCCTGGACCCAACTTTCGGTTGGCACAGATACGCAGTATTTT,CAWTQLSVGTDTQYF
TRBD2,TRBV29-1,NA,TRBJ2-2,TGCAGCATCAAGCGGGAGTCCTTCGGGGAGCTGTTTTTT,CSIKRESFGELFF
NA,TRBV5-1,NA,TRBJ2-7,TGCGCCAGCAGCTCGGGATATTCCTACGAGCAGTACTTC,CASSSGYSYEQYF
NA,TRBV3-1/TRBV3-2,NA,TRBJ2-1,TGTGCCAGCAGCCTGGAGGGCTCCTACAATGAGCAGTTCTTC,CASSLEGSYNEQFF
TRBD1,TRBV5-1,NA,TRBJ2-3,TGCGCCAGCAGCCATGACAGGGCATACACAGATACGCAGTATTTT,CASSHDRAYTDTQYF
TRBD2,TRBV6-2/TRBV6-3,once,TRBJ2-5,TGTGCCAGCAGGCCTAGCGGGGGGTACCAAGAGACCCAGTACTTC,CASRPSGGYQETQYF
NA,TRBV30,NA,TRBJ1-2,TGTGCCTGGAGTGTACAGGGCAGGGGCGTAGGTGGCTACACCTTC,CAWSVQGRGVGGYTF
TRBD1,TRBV30,NA,TRBJ1-5,TGTGCCTGGAGTACAGGGGCTCACAATCAGCCCCAGCATTTT,CAWSTGAHNQPQHF
TRBD2,TRBV5-4,NA,TRBJ2-2,TGTGCCAGCAGCTTGAAGACTAGCGGAACCACCGGGGAGCTGTTTTTT,CASSLKTSGTTGELFF
NA,TRBV11-2,NA,TRBJ2-5,TGTGCCAGCAGTTATGGGGGAGGAGAGACCCAGTACTTC,CASSYGGGETQYF
TRBD1,TRBV5-4,NA,TRBJ1-4,TGTGCCAGCAGCTTGGGGGGGCCCGGGACAGGTAATGAAAAACTGTTTTTT,CASSLGGPGTGNEKLFF
NA,TRBV27,NA,TRBJ2-7,TGTGCCAGCTCAAGGGGGTACGAGCAGTACTTC,CASSRGYEQYF
NA,TRBV5-4,NA,TRBJ2-2,TGTGCCAGCAGCTTGGACTTACTGAACACCGGGGAGCTGTTTTTT,CASSLDLLNTGELFF
NA,TRBV18,few,TRBJ1-2,TGTGCCAGCTCACCCCGTGAGGGTGGCTATGGCTACACCTTC,CASSPREGGYGYTF
TRBD2,TRBV7-8,NA,TRBJ2-7,TGTGCCAGCAGCTTAGGAACTAGCGGGAGCCACGAGCAGTACTTC,CASSLGTSGSHEQYF
NA,TRBV5-7,NA,TRBJ2-7,TGTGCCAGCAGCTCTCCCGGGCCCACAGGGACCTACGAGCAGTACTTC,CASSSPGPTGTYEQYF
NA,TRBV11-3,NA,TRBJ1-1,TGTGCCAGCAGCTTAAAGCAGGGAATTGCTGAAGCTTTCTTT,CASSLKQGIAEAFF
NA,TRBV4-3,NA,TRBJ1-1,TGCGCCAGCAGCCCTGTAGCAACGAACGCTGAAGCTTTCTTT,CASSPVATNAEAFF
NA,TRBV7-2,NA,TRBJ2-5,TGTGCCAGCAGCCCACGCCGGCAGGGGCAGACCCAGTACTTC,CASSPRRQGQTQYF
TRBD1,TRBV7-2,NA,TRBJ2-7,TGTGCCAGCAGCACCGACAGGGTAGCCGACTACGAGCAGTACTTC,CASSTDRVADYEQYF
NA,TRBV5-5,NA,TRBJ1-2,TGTGCCAGCAGCTTGGCCCCTACGGAGGGCTACACCTTC,CASSLAPTEGYTF
NA,TRBV6-6,once,TRBJ2-7,TGTGCCAGCAGTTACACCACAGGGTACGAGCAGTACTTC,CASSYTTGYEQYF
TRBD1,TRBV5-1,NA,TRBJ2-7,TGCGCCAGCAGCTATCCGGAGACAGGGGCCTACGAGCAGTACTTC,CASSYPETGAYEQYF
NA,TRBV19,NA,TRBJ1-2,TGTGCCAGTGCACAGGGTGATAACTATGGCTACACCTTC,CASAQGDNYGYTF
TRBD1,TRBV7-8,few,TRBJ1-1,TGTGCCAGCAGCTTAGAGGGACAGATGAACACTGAAGCTTTCTTT,CASSLEGQMNTEAFF
TRBD1,TRBV11-2,NA,TRBJ2-6,TGTGCCAGCAGCTTTGTCACAGGGGGTTATGGGGCCAACGTCCTGACTTTC,CASSFVTGGYGANVLTF
TRBD1,TRBV6-5,NA,TRBJ2-7,TGTGCCAGCAGCCGCGGGACAGGGGACTACGAGCAGTACTTC,CASSRGTGDYEQYF
NA,TRBV5-1,NA,TRBJ2-5,TGCGCCAGCAGCTTCCGGGACTCTGGGGAGACCCAGTACTTC,CASSFRDSGETQYF
NA,TRBV5-8,NA,TRBJ2-1,TGTGCCAGCAGCAAGGACTCAGACAATGAGCAGTTCTTC,CASSKDSDNEQFF
NA,TRBV5-4,once,TRBJ2-7,TGTGCCAGCGGCCCAACAGGGCCCGAGCAGTACTTC,CASGPTGPEQYF
NA,TRBV4-1,NA,TRBJ1-5,TGCGCCAGCAGCCGAGGGCGCGGTCAGCCCCAGCATTTT,CASSRGRGQPQHF
NA,TRBV19,NA,TRBJ2-7,TGTGCCAGTAGTCCGAAGCGGTGGGCTAGTTACGAGCAGTACTTC,CASSPKRWASYEQYF
TRBD2,TRBV2,NA,TRBJ2-1,TGTGCCAGCAGTGAAATGGGGCGGGGGAGCAATGAGCAGTTCTTC,CASSEMGRGSNEQFF
NA,TRBV5-1,NA,TRBJ2-2,TGCGCCAGCAGACCACAGGACGGGGAGCTGTTTTTT,CASRPQDGELFF
TRBD2,TRBV7-9,NA,TRBJ2-5,TGTGCCAGCAGCTTTCTCGTCGGCGGGGGTGGCGAGACCCAGTACTTC,CASSFLVGGGGETQYF